This record looks at one T cell receptor beta chain sequence and its context. Relative to the germline gene, one junction end is altered; a read error may explain this. TCRdb ran MiXCR on the PCR reads and lists one entry per CDR3 protein. The data contain approximately 670,000 distinct CDR3 sequences, nearly 20% of them singletons. These data belong to a study of molecular identifiers for immune sequencing clone quantification. Sequenced input: naive CD8+ T cells from blood, with Jurkat cell RNA spiked in. The subset here: FACS-sorted CD8+CD4-CCR7+CD45RA+ naive T cells. This receptor was identified in a human donor in good health. Some libraries in this study had Jurkat cell RNA spiked in.

CDR3 sequence (DNA): TGTGCCTGGGGCACAGGGGCTGGGGCCAGCGTCCTGACTTTC. Protein sequence: CAWGTGAGASVLTF. The chain carries TRBV30 and TRBJ2-6, with 7 positions matching TRBD1. The CDR3 consists of 14 residues. Germline lookup yields CDR1 GTSNPN and CDR2 SVGIG (reference sequence).